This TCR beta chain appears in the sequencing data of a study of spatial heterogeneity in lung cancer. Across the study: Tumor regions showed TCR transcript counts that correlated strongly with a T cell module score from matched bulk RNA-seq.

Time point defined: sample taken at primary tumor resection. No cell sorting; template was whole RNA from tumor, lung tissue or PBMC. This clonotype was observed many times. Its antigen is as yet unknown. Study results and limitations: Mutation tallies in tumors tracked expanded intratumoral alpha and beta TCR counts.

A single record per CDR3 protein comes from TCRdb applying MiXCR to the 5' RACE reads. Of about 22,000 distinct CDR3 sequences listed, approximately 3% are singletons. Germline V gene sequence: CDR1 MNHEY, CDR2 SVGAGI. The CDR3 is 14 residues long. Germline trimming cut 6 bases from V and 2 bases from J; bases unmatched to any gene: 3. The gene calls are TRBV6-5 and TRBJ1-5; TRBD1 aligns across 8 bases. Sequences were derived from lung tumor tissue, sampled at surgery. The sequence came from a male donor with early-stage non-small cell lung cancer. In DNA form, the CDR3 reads TGTGCCAGCAGGCGGACAGGGCGCAATCAGCCCCAGCATTTT. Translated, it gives CASRRTGRNQPQHF.